The present TCR beta chain was sequenced within a study of CD8 T cells in ankylosing spondylitis. Regarding the study as a whole: Ankylosing spondylitis blood appeared to be characterized by a TCR beta motif of under 10 highly homologous variants. The clones that were linked to disease were reported to be significantly enriched in matched synovial fluid samples from ankylosing spondylitis patients.

CDR3 length: 14 residues. The junction had 8 bases not matched to a gene; V was cut back by 6 bases and J by 7 bases. CDR1 is MNHNS and CDR2 is SASEGT in the germline V gene. A remark on this clonotype: Its target is unknown.

A single record per CDR3 protein comes from TCRdb applying MiXCR to the 5' RACE reads. The sample lists over 600,000 distinct CDR3 sequences, around 20% occurring once. This receptor was taken from a male donor with ankylosing spondylitis. Sequenced sample: blood, either unsorted or a sorted T cell fraction (not recorded which). The rearrangement uses TRBV6-1 and TRBJ2-2; 7 bases are a match to TRBD1. CDR3 amino acids: CASRQARGIGELFF. In nucleotides, the CDR3 is TGTGCCAGCAGACAAGCCAGGGGGATCGGGGAGCTGTTTTTT.